The 21 T cell receptor beta chains below all came from one sample that was sequenced in a study of blood T cells in healthy people across ages. Sample-barcoded 5' priming and a J-beta primer mix drove a second PCR of roughly 6 to 12 cycles. TCRdb processed the 5' RACE reads anew with MiXCR; each CDR3 protein has one entry. The table records fewer than 2,000,000 distinct CDR3 sequences, 35% to 50% of them present only once. The sequenced sample was blood. The receptors were sampled from a human donor in good health.

This sequence joins TRBV9 and TRBJ2-3, with D perhaps being TRBD1 or TRBD2 (5 bases each). Trimming left V 4 bases short and J 4 bases short, with 19 bases between. The length of the CDR3 is 16 residues. Germline loops: CDR1 SGDLS, CDR2 YYNGEE. Here the CDR3 DNA reads TGTGCCAGCAGCACCCCGGGACGGGCTTCCTCAGATACGCAGTATTTT. Protein: CASSTPGRASSDTQYF.

V usage is TRBV12-3 or TRBV12-4 and J usage is TRBJ2-4; 7 bases match TRBD1. This CDR3 spans 15 amino acids. The ends lost 3 bases at V and 13 bases at J; junction bases unmatched: 15. Here the CDR3 DNA reads TGTGCCAGCAGTTTTACCGCAGGGGCGCAGGGGGAGCAGTACTTC. This encodes CASSFTAGAQGEQYF.

This clonotype was seen a few times. The CDR3 spells CASSRTDNSNQPQHF. The CDR3 bases are TGTGCCAGCAGCAGGACAGATAATAGCAATCAGCCCCAGCATTTT. The V call is TRBV6-1, the J call TRBJ1-5; D may be TRBD1 (6 bases). Germline values: CDR1 MNHNS, CDR2 SASEGT. Deletions cut 6 bases from V and 0 bases from J, with 12 bases between. The CDR3 consists of 15 residues.

This clonotype was seen ten or more times. This CDR3 reads CSARGGETQYF. In nucleotides, the CDR3 is TGCAGTGCTAGAGGGGGAGAGACCCAGTACTTC. V gene TRBV20-1 combines with J gene TRBJ2-5; D unresolved. CDR3 length: 11 amino acids. The V end was cut by 1 base, the J end by 4 bases, with 4 bases between. Germline V gives CDR1 DFQATT, CDR2 SNEGSKA (reference sequence).

V is TRBV5-1 and J is TRBJ2-2; D remains ambiguous. Germline CDR1 and CDR2: SGHRS and YFSETQ. The V gene lost 4 bases and the J gene lost 6 bases, with 16 bases spanning the gap. The CDR3 is 15 residues long. The CDR3 nucleotides read TGCGCCAGCAGCCCATCCCCAAGAGTGGCCGGGGAGCTGTTTTTT. Protein product: CASSPSPRVAGELFF.

V and J are TRBV19 and TRBJ2-3; D might be TRBD1 or TRBD2, each matching 6 bases. The CDR3 length is 15 residues. From germline, CDR1 is LNHDA and CDR2 SQIVND (reference sequence). The V gene lost 1 base and the J gene lost 3 bases, with 11 bases spanning the gap. CDR3 DNA sequence: TGTGCCAGTAGTATAGGGAGGGGGACAACAGATACGCAGTATTTT. It translates to CASSIGRGTTDTQYF.

The rearrangement joins TRBV20-1 to TRBJ1-2; the D gene is possibly TRBD1 (6 bases). V lost 2 bases and J 2 bases, leaving 24 bases between the germline ends. Germline lookup yields CDR1 DFQATT and CDR2 SNEGSKA (reference sequence). The CDR3 contains 18 residues. CDR3 coding DNA: TGCAGTGCTAGACCCAGACCAGGGGACCACTTACCCAACTATGGCTACACCTTC. Its protein is CSARPRPGDHLPNYGYTF.

This rearrangement joins TRBV10-3 to TRBJ2-5, with D perhaps matching TRBD2 (6 bases). Trimming pared 0 bases from V and 2 bases from J, leaving 10 bases between. CDR3 size: 15 residues. Germline loops: CDR1 ENHRY, CDR2 SYGVKD. The CDR3 loop is CAISESTRGQETQYF. CDR3 bases: TGTGCCATCAGTGAGTCGACTCGGGGGCAAGAGACCCAGTACTTC.

J is TRBJ2-7 and V is TRBV4-3, with 9 bases aligning to TRBD1. The J call is in doubt because the DNA end fits TRBJ2-5 better. CDR1 LGHNA and CDR2 YSLEER come from the germline V gene. This CDR3 spans 17 amino acids. CDR3: CASSQDPRTGESGTQYF. CDR3 in DNA: TGCGCCAGCAGCCAAGATCCCAGGACAGGGGAGTCAGGGACCCAGTACTTC.

The chain has TRBV20-1 and TRBJ2-5; 12 bases are a match to TRBD1. The CDR3 length is 18 residues. With 0 bases clipped from V and 6 bases from J, the junction kept 14 bases outside the gene matches. In germline, CDR1 is DFQATT, CDR2 SNEGSKA (reference sequence). The CDR3 loop reads CSARDAGQGAVEPKTQYF. In DNA form, the CDR3 reads TGCAGTGCTAGAGATGCGGGACAGGGGGCTGTAGAGCCAAAGACCCAGTACTTC.

The chain has TRBV29-1 and TRBJ2-1; 9 bases are shared with TRBD1. The J segment lost 15 bases and the V segment lost 7 bases, leaving 19 bases of the junction unmatched. The CDR3 covers 14 residues. Germline V gives CDR1 SQVTM, CDR2 ANQGSEA. CDR3 in amino acids: CSANAGTGISSLFF. In nucleotides, the CDR3 is TGCAGCGCTAACGCCGGGACAGGGATTTCCTCGCTGTTCTTC.

CDR3 in amino acids: CASGLVLSGFMNTEAFF. In nucleotides, the CDR3 is TGTGCTAGTGGTTTGGTCCTTTCGGGGTTCATGAACACTGAAGCTTTCTTT. The gene calls are TRBV12-5 and TRBJ1-1; D is uncertain. This CDR3 region has 17 residues. Trimming cost V 0 bases and J 0 bases, with 14 bases left between them. Germline values: CDR1 LGHNT, CDR2 FRNRAP.

This clonotype occurred a few times. The chain is built from TRBV4-2 and TRBJ2-2, with no clear D. Germline V gene data show CDR1 as LGHNA and CDR2 as YNFKEQ. Trimming pared 0 bases from V and 7 bases from J, leaving 15 bases between. The CDR3 spans 16 residues. The CDR3 nucleotides read TGTGCCAGCAGCCAAGATCCGGGCAGGAGTAGCGGGGAGCTGTTTTTT. Its protein product is CASSQDPGRSSGELFF.

V is TRBV4-3 and J is TRBJ2-5, with unresolved D. With the DNA end fitting TRBJ2-7 better, the J assignment may be wrong. The CDR3 contains 13 residues. The germline CDR1 and CDR2 sequences are LGHNA and YSLEER. CDR3 in DNA: TGCGCCAGCAGCCAAAGACCTAACTACGAGCAGTACTTC. This sequence encodes CASSQRPNYEQYF.

The rearrangement links TRBV7-9 to TRBJ1-2; 10 positions match TRBD1. CDR3 length: 14 amino acids. Germline CDR1 reads SEHNR; CDR2 reads FQNEAQ (reference sequence). The J segment lost 10 bases and the V segment lost 5 bases, leaving 10 bases of the junction unmatched. CDR3 nucleotides: TGTGCCAGCAGCCTTCCGGGACAGGGGAATGACTACACCTTC. It specifies CASSLPGQGNDYTF.

The table lists this clonotype with a few counts. This chain connects TRBV5-5 to TRBJ2-7; D gene ambiguous. The CDR3 has 15 amino acids. In germline, CDR1 is SGHKS, CDR2 YYEKEE (reference sequence). Trimming removed 4 bases from V and 3 bases from J, with 17 bases in between. The CDR3 region is CASSPGPLLLYEQYF. In nucleotides, the CDR3 is TGTGCCAGCAGCCCGGGTCCCCTGCTCCTCTACGAGCAGTACTTC. Combining the CDR3 with reference TRBV5-5 and TRBJ2-7 gives the whole variable domain DAGVTQSPTHLIKTRGQQVTLRCSPISGHKSVSWYQQVLGQGPQFIFQYYEKEERGRGNFPDRFSARQFPNYSSELNVNALLLGDSALYLCASSPGPLLLYEQYFGPGTRLTVT.

The chain carries TRBV2 and TRBJ2-5; 7 nucleotides agree with TRBD1. Germline assignment: CDR1 SNHLY and CDR2 FYNNEI. The V segment lost 2 bases and the J segment 4 bases; nucleotides outside the gene matches: 13. This CDR3 has 17 amino acids. CDR3 amino acids: CASSENTGALSLETQYF. The CDR3, as DNA: TGTGCCAGCAGTGAAAACACAGGGGCTCTCAGCTTAGAGACCCAGTACTTC.

The chain joins TRBV7-9 to TRBJ2-3; 9 nucleotides match TRBD2. The CDR3 is 19 residues long. CDR1 is SEHNR and CDR2 is FQNEAQ in the germline V gene (reference sequence). J was trimmed by 3 bases and V by 3 bases; bases with no gene match: 16. CDR3 amino acids: CASSFGSGLAGVVTDTQYF. The CDR3 DNA follows: TGTGCCAGCAGCTTCGGTTCCGGCTTAGCGGGGGTTGTTACAGATACGCAGTATTTT.

In this sample, this clonotype turned up a few times. This CDR3 reads CASSLALTGSDTQYF. The CDR3 DNA follows: TGTGCCAGCAGCTTAGCGCTTACAGGGTCAGATACGCAGTATTTT. The chain employs TRBV11-2 and TRBJ2-3, with a tentative D call TRBD1 (6 bases). The germline gives CDR1 SGHAT, CDR2 FQNNGV. The germline V and J ends were trimmed by 1 base and 4 bases, with 12 bases remaining between them. This CDR3 is built from 15 residues.

The gene calls are TRBV7-8 and TRBJ2-1, with a weak D call TRBD2 (6 bases). Trimming left V 7 bases short and J 8 bases short, with 9 bases between. The CDR3 is 11 amino acids. The germline V gene encodes CDR1 SGHVS and CDR2 FQNEAQ. The CDR3 DNA sequence: TGTGCCAGCACGGGGGATCATGAGCAGTTCTTC. Translated, it gives CASTGDHEQFF.

The chain uses TRBV7-9 and TRBJ1-1; possibly TRBD1 for D (5 bases). V lost 4 bases and J lost 7, with 19 bases in between. Germline CDR1 is SEHNR and CDR2 is FQNEAQ (reference sequence). The CDR3 totals 15 residues. CDR3 DNA sequence: TGTGCCAGCAGCTCGGATCGGCAGGGAGGTATTGAAGCTTTCTTT. Its protein product is CASSSDRQGGIEAFF.